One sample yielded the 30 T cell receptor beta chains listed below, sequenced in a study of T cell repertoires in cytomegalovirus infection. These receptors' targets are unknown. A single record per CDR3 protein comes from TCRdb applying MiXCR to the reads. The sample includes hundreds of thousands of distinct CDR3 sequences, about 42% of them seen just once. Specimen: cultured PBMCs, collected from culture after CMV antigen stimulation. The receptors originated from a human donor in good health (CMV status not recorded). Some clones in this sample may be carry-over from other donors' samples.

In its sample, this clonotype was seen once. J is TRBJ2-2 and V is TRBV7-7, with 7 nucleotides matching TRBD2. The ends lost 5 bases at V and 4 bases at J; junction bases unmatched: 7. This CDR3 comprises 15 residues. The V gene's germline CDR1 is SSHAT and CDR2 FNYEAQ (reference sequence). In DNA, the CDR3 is TGTGCCAGCAGCACCCGGGAGGTCCCCACCGGGGAGCTGTTTTTT. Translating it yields CASSTREVPTGELFF.

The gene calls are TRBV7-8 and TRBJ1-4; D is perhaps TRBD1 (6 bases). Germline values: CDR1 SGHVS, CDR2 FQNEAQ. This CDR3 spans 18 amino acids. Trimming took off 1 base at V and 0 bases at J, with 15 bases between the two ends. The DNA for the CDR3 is TGTGCCAGCAGCTTAGGGGGGCAGGGTAGGGCAACTAATGAAAAACTGTTTTTT. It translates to CASSLGGQGRATNEKLFF.

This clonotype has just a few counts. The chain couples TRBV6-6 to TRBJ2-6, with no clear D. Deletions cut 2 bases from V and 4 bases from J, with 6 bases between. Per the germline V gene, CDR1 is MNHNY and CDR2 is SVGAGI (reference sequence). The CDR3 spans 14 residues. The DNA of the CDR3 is TGTGCCAGCAGTTACCTTACCGGGGCCAACGTCCTGACTTTC. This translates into CASSYLTGANVLTF.

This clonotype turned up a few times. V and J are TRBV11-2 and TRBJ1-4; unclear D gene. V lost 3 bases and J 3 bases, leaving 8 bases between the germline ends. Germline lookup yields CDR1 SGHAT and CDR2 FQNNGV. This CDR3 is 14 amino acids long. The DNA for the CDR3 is TGTGCCAGCAGCTTGGGTTCCCCTAATGAAAAACTGTTTTTT. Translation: CASSLGSPNEKLFF.

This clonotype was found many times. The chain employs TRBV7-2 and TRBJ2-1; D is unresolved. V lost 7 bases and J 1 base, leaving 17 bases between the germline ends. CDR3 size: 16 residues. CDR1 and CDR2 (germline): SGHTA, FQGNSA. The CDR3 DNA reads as TGTGCCAGCAAACCATGGCCCGCAGGTTCCTACAATGAGCAGTTCTTC. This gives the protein CASKPWPAGSYNEQFF.

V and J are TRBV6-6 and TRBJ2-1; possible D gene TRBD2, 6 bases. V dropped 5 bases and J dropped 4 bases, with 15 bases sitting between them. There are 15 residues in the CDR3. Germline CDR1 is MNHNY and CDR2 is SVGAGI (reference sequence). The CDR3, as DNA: TGTGCCAGCAGTGCCCTGGGTAGCGGATACAATGAGCAGTTCTTC. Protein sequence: CASSALGSGYNEQFF.

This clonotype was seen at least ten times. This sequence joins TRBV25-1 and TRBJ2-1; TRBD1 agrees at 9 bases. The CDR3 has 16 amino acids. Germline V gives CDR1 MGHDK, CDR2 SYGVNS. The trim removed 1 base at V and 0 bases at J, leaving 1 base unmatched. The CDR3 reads CASSEWGQGSYNEQFF. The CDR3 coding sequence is TGTGCCAGCAGTGAATGGGGACAGGGCTCCTACAATGAGCAGTTCTTC. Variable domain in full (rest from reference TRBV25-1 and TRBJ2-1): EADIYQTPRYLVIGTGKKITLECSQTMGHDKMYWYQQDPGMELHLIHYSYGVNSTEKGDLSSESTVSRIRTEHFPLTLESARPSHTSQYLCASSEWGQGSYNEQFFGPGTRLTVL.

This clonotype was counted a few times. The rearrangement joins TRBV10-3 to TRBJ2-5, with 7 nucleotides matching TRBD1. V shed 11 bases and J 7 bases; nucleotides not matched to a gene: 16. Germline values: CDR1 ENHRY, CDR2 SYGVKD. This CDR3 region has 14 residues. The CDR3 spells CAVHRNRGSRTQYF. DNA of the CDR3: TGTGCCGTGCACCGTAACAGGGGAAGCAGGACCCAGTACTTC.

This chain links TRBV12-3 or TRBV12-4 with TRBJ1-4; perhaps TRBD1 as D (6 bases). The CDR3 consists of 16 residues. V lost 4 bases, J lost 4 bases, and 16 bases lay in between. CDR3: CASSWTRGINNEKLFF. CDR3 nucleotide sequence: TGTGCCAGCAGTTGGACAAGGGGGATTAATAATGAAAAACTGTTTTTT.

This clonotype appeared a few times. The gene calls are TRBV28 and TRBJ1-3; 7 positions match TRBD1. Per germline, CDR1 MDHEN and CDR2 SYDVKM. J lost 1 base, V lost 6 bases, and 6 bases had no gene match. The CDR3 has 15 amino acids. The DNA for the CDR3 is TGTGCCAGCAGCTCAGGGGGAACGTCTGGAAACACCATATATTTT. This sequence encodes CASSSGGTSGNTIYF. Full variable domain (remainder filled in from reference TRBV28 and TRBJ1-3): DVKVTQSSRYLVKRTGEKVFLECVQDMDHENMFWYRQDPGLGLRLIYFSYDVKMKEKGDIPEGYSVSREKKERFSLILESASTNQTSMYLCASSSGGTSGNTIYFGEGSWLTVV.

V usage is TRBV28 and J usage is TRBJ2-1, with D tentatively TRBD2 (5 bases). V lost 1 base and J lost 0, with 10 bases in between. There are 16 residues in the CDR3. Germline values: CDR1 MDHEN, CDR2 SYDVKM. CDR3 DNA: TGTGCCAGCAGTTTATTTTCGGGAAGCTCCTACAATGAGCAGTTCTTC. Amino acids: CASSLFSGSSYNEQFF.

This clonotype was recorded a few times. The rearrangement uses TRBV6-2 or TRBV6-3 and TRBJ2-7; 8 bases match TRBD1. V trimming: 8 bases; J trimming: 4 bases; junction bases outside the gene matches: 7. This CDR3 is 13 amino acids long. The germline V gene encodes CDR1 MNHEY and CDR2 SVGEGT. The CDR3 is CASGQGGSYEQYF. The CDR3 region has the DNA TGTGCCAGCGGACAGGGCGGATCGTACGAGCAGTACTTC.

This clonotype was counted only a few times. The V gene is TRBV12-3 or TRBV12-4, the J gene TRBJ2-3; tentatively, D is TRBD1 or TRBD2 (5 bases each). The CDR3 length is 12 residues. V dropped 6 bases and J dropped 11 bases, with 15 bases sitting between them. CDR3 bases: TGTGCCAGCAGGGTTTCCGGGACGCGGCAGTATTTT. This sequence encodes CASRVSGTRQYF.

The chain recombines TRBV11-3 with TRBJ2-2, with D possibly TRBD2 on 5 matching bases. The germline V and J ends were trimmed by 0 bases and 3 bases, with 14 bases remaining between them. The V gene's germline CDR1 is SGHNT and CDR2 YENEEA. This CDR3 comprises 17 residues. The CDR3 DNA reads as TGTGCCAGCAGCTTAGAGCCAGCGGCCGGGGACACCGGGGAGCTGTTTTTT. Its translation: CASSLEPAAGDTGELFF.

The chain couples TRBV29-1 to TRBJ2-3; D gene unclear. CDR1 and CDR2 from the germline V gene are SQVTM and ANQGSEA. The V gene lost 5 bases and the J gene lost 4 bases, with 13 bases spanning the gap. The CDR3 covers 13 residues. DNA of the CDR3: TGCAGCGTTCGGACCTTACGGGCAGATACGCAGTATTTT. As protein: CSVRTLRADTQYF.

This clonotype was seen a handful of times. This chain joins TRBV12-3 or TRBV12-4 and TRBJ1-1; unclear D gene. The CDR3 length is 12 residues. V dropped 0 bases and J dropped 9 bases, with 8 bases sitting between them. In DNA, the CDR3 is TGTGCCAGCAGTTTAGCAGCTGATCAAGCTTTCTTT. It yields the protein CASSLAADQAFF.

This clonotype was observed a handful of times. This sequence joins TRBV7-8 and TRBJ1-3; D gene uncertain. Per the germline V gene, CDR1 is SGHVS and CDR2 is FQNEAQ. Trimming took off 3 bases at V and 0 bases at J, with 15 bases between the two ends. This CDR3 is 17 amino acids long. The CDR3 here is CASSFKVQQFSGNTIYF. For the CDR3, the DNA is TGTGCCAGCAGCTTTAAGGTCCAGCAATTCTCTGGAAACACCATATATTTT.

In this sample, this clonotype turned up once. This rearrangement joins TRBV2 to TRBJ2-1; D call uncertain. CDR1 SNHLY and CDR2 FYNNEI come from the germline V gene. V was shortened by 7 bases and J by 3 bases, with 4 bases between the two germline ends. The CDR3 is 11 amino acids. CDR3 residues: CASTNYNEQFF. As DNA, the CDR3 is TGTGCCAGCACCAACTACAATGAGCAGTTCTTC.

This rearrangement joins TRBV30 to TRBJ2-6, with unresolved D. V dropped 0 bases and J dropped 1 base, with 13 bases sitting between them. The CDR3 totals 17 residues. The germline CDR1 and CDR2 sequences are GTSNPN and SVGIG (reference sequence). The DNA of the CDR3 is TGTGCCTGGAGTGTTTCGGTGGGAAAGTCTGGGGCCAACGTCCTGACTTTC. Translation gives CAWSVSVGKSGANVLTF.

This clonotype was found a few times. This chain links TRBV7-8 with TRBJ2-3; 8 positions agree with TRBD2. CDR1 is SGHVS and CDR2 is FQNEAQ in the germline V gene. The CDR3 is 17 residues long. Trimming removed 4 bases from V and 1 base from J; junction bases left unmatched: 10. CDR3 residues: CASSSFGTRTGTDTQYF. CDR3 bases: TGTGCCAGCAGCTCATTCGGGACTAGGACGGGCACAGATACGCAGTATTTT.

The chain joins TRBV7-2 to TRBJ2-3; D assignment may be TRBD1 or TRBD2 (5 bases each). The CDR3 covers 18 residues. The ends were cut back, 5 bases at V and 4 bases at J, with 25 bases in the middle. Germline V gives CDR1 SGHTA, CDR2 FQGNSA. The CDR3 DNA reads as TGTGCCAGCAGCCCTGGGACCCCCAGGGCCCGATTCGCAGATACGCAGTATTTT. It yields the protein CASSPGTPRARFADTQYF.

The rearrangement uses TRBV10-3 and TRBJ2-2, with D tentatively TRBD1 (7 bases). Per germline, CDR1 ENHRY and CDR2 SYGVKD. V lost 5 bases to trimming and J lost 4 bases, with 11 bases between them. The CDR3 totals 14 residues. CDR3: CAISQGEVTGELFF. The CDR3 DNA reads TGTGCCATCAGTCAGGGGGAGGTCACCGGGGAGCTGTTTTTT.

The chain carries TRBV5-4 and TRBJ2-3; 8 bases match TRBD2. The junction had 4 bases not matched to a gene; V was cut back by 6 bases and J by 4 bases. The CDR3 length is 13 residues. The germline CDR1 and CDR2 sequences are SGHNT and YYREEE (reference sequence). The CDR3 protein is CASNSGSADTQYF. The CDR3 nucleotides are TGTGCCAGCAACAGCGGGAGCGCAGATACGCAGTATTTT.

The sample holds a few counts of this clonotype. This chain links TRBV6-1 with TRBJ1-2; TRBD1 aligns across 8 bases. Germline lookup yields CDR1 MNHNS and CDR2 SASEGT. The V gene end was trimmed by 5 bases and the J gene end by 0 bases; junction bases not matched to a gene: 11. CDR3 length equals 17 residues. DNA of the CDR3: TGTGCCAGCAGTTGGGGACAGGACTTATCTACTAACTATGGCTACACCTTC. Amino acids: CASSWGQDLSTNYGYTF.

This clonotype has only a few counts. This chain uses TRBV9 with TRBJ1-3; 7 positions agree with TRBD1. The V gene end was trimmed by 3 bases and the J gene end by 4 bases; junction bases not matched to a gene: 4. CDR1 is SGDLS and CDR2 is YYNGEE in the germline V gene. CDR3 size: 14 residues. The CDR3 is CASSGTGAGNTIYF. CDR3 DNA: TGTGCCAGCAGCGGAACAGGGGCGGGAAACACCATATATTTT.

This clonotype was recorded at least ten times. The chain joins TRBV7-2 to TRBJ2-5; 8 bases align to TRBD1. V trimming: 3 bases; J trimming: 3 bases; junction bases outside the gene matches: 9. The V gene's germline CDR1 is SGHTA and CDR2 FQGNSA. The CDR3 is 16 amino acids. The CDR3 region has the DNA TGTGCCAGCAGCTTGGGGGGACAGGTTTTCAAAGAGACCCAGTACTTC. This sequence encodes CASSLGGQVFKETQYF.

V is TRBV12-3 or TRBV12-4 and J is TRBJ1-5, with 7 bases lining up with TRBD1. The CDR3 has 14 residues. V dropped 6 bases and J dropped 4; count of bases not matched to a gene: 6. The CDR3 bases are TGTGCCAGCAGGCTCGGACAGGCGAATCAGCCCCAGCATTTT. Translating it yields CASRLGQANQPQHF.

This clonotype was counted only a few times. In nucleotides, the CDR3 is TGTGCCAGCAGCCAACTCCGACAGGGGTTCTTTGACGAGCAGTACTTC. Protein sequence: CASSQLRQGFFDEQYF. The V call is TRBV11-2, the J call TRBJ2-7; 8 bases map to TRBD1. CDR3 length: 16 residues. Germline V gene sequence: CDR1 SGHAT, CDR2 FQNNGV. The V gene end was trimmed by 5 bases and the J gene end by 5 bases; junction bases not matched to a gene: 14. The full variable domain, in which reference TRBV11-2 and TRBJ2-7 provide the parts outside the CDR3, is EAGVAQSPRYKIIEKRQSVAFWCNPISGHATLYWYQQILGQGPKLLIQFQNNGVVDDSQLPKDRFSAERLKGVDSTLKIQPAKLEDSAVYLCASSQLRQGFFDEQYFGPGTRLTVT.

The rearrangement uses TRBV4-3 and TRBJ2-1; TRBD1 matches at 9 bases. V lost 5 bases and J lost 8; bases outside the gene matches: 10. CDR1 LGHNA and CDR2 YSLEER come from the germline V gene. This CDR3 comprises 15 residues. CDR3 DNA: TGCGCCAGCAGCTACGGACAGGGGCATAGGGATGAGCAGTTCTTC. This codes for CASSYGQGHRDEQFF.

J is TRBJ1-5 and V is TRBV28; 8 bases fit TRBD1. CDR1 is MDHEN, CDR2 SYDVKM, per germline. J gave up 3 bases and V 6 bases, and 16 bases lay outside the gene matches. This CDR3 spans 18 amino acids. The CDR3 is CASRTPFGGQGSNQPQHF. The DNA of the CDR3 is TGTGCCAGCAGAACCCCATTCGGTGGACAGGGATCCAATCAGCCCCAGCATTTT. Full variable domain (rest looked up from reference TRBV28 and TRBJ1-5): DVKVTQSSRYLVKRTGEKVFLECVQDMDHENMFWYRQDPGLGLRLIYFSYDVKMKEKGDIPEGYSVSREKKERFSLILESASTNQTSMYLCASRTPFGGQGSNQPQHFGDGTRLSIL.